The present T cell receptor beta chain was sequenced within a study of blood T cell repertoires in COVID-19 (TCRdb year 2020). Regarding the study in general: Samples from collaborators originated in the United States, Italy and Spain and spanned both the acute and convalescent phases of COVID-19. Sample metadata almost always included a de-identified subject ID, COVID-19 status, age in years and sex. Where HLA class I and class II types were available, the types were taken from metadata supplied by the sample provider, not from assay-based typing. The repertoires were made available in a free public database intended to serve as a resource for research on the immune response to SARS-CoV-2. The samples were drawn from two sources: the first 160 participants of the ongoing ImmuneRACE study, and approximately 1,300 subjects contributed by 6 global collaborators. The prospective study material was composed of cDNA or gDNA derived from T cells, B-cell-depleted T cells, or PBMCs. The dataset comprised deeply sampled blood TCRbeta repertoires from subjects exposed to, actively infected with, or recovered from COVID-19.

Broad study findings and their caveats: The amount of clinical and demographic metadata varied by source and participant and was provided uncurated.

The immunoSEQ Assay, a bias-controlled multiplex PCR, was used to amplify TCRbeta CDR3 regions from genomic DNA. As for how the authors treated the data: The number of nucleated cells in each sample was estimated by amplification of reference gene primers within the assay. To quantify the absolute abundance of each unique TCRbeta CDR3 rearrangement, sequence reads were collapsed and filtered. Productive Simpson clonality was computed per sample as the square root of Simpson's diversity index over productive rearrangements. As stored in TCRdb, this immuneACCESS dataset retains in-frame rearrangements with V and J assigned. A fraction of the clones does not appear; measured against another copy, unresolved V genes explain less than half of the discrepancy, and the remainder lacks a known reason. Clonal size and the V and J genes are those of that table, whereas D and trimming came from the DNA. The sample data list about 250,000 clones, and about 89% of these were observed just once. Together, the top ten hold around 1.5% of the sample.

In regard to this clone: No antigen is known for it. Base qualities are not at hand, and no much larger clone is one base apart.

Samples from volunteer blood donors who had recovered from COVID-19 were contributed by a second Seattle source. Collaborating institutions collected whole blood in K2EDTA tubes following their own protocols. For TCRbeta analysis, collaborators shipped samples in one of three forms: frozen whole blood, isolated PBMCs, or DNA extracted from either of those sample types. The clonotype originates from a woman aged 60 to 75 who had recovered from COVID-19. Sequencing was performed on peripheral blood.

The CDR3 in this case is CASSLKAGRGSGNTIYF. The DNA is as follows: TGTGCCAGCAGTTTAAAGGCCGGCAGGGGCTCTGGAAACACCATATATTTT. The chain is made from TRBV28 and TRBJ1-3; tentative D gene TRBD1, with 6 bases matching. Based on the germline V gene, the CDR1 and CDR2 sequences are MDHEN and SYDVKM. From its cysteine to its phenylalanine, the CDR3 spans 17 amino acids. Only the CDR3 DNA stays, 51 bases, in frame from base 1. The germline ends are 14 bases apart after V is trimmed by 2 bases and J by 0 bases.